This record concerns one T cell receptor beta chain sequence. Its antigen is currently unknown. This specimen comes from a study of vaccination effects on CD4 cells after COVID-19. At the level of the study: Participants received two doses of either the BNT162b2 or mRNA-1273 vaccine.

Points from the study as a whole: Missing from the study were early post-infection timepoints, and its convalescent patients were few. Spike-reactive clones found after vaccination in convalescents were mainly new vaccine-induced clones.

TCRdb's copy holds only in-frame clones and misses some; the assay was immunoSEQ multiplex PCR. In the table there are tens of thousands of clones, 72% of which are singletons. Ahead of sequencing, the ViraFEST assay grew antigen-specific CD4+ T cells using viral peptide pools. CD4+ T cell isolation took place after approximately 11 days of culture. According to PCR results, the person was infected with SARS-CoV-2 between March and December 2020. Days 3 and 7 saw half the medium replaced with IL-2 medium. This CDR3 comprises 15 residues. The V gene's germline CDR1 is ENHRY and CDR2 SYGVKD. V shed 3 bases and J 0 bases; nucleotides not matched to a gene: 3.

The TCR comes from a human donor who had a prior SARS-CoV-2 infection. The rearrangement links TRBV10-3 to TRBJ2-5, with 8 bases aligning to TRBD2. This material consisted of CD4+ T cells from PBMCs cultured with a peptide pool, taken before COVID-19 vaccination. The CDR3 here is CAISEAGDNQETQYF. The CDR3 DNA follows: TGTGCCATCAGTGAAGCGGGAGATAACCAAGAGACCCAGTACTTC.